This paragraph covers one T cell receptor beta chain sequence. The antigen is unknown. The sample comes from a study of shared clonotypes between healthy human individuals. Overall study results and limits: Investigators expected sequencing depth to affect clonotype sharing among donors. Sampling used blood alone; tissue repertoires probably differ.

This CDR3 spans 16 amino acids. Germline V gene data show CDR1 as MNHNS and CDR2 as SASEGT. Trimming left V 3 bases short and J 9 bases short, with 21 bases between. Researchers divided each subset's genomic DNA evenly across several immunoSEQ plates. Libraries were prepared by immunoSEQ multiplex PCR; TCRdb keeps only in-frame clonotypes and omits some of them. This sample has about 490,000 clones, with approximately 80% found just once. Donors were healthy HIV-negative adults without recent acute infections or vaccinations. The clonotype was recovered from a middle-aged woman in good health. Some clones in this sample may be carry-over from other donors' samples. This chain joins TRBV6-1 and TRBJ1-5; TRBD1 is a possible D gene (5 bases). Sequenced: PBMCs. CDR3 amino acids: CASSEEGGASILPQHF. DNA for the CDR3: TGTGCCAGCAGTGAGGAGGGCGGGGCCTCCATATTGCCCCAGCATTTT.